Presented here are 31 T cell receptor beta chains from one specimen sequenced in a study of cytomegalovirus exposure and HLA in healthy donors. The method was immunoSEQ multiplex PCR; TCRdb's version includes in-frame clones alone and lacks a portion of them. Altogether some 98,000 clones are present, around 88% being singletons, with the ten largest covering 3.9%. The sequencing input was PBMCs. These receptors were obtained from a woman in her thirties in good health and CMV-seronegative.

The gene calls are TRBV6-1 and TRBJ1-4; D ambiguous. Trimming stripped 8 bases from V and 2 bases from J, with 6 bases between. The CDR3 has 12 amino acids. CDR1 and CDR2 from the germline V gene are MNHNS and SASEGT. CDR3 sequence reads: CASGLTNEKLFF. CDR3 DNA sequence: TGTGCCAGCGGGCTGACTAATGAAAAACTGTTTTTT.

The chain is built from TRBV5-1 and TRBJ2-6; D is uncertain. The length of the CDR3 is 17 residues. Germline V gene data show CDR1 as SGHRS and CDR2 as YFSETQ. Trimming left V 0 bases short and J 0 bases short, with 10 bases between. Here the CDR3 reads CASSLERPGSGANVLTF. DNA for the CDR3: TGCGCCAGCAGCTTGGAGAGACCGGGCTCTGGGGCCAACGTCCTGACTTTC.

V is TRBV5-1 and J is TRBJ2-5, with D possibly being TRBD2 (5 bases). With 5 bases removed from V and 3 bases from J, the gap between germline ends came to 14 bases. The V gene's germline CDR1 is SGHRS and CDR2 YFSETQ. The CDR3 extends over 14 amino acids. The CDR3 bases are TGCGCCAGCAGTCCCGGACTGGCCAAAGAGACCCAGTACTTC. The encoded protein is CASSPGLAKETQYF.

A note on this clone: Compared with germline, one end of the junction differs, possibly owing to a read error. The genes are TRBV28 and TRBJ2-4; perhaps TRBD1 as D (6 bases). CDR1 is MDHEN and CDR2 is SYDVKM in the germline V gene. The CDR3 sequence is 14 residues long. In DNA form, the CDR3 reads TGTGCCAGCAGTTTAAGGGGTAACAGGGAAGGTCAACTCTTC. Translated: CASSLRGNREGQLF.

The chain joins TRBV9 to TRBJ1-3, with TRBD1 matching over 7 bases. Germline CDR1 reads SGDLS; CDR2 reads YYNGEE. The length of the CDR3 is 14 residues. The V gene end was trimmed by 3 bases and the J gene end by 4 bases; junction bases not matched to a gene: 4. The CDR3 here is CASSGQGIGNTIYF. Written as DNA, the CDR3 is TGTGCCAGCAGCGGACAGGGAATCGGAAACACCATATATTTT.

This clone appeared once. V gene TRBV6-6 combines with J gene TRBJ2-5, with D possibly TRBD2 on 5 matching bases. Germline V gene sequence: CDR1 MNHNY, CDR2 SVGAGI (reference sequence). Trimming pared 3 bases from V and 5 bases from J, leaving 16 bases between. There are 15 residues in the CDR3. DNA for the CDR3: TGTGCCAGCAGTTATCCCCCGGACCCGGGGGAGACCCAGTACTTC. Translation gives CASSYPPDPGETQYF.

CDR3 sequence reads: CASSRPARGQIAGANVLTF. CDR3 in DNA: TGCGCCAGCAGCCGACCAGCGAGGGGGCAAATTGCTGGGGCCAACGTCCTGACTTTC. J is TRBJ2-6 and V is TRBV4-1, with 7 bases lining up with TRBD1. This CDR3 is 19 amino acids long. Losses at the gene ends were 4 bases for V and 2 bases for J; bases not matched to a gene: 14. Germline V CDR1 and CDR2: MGHRA, YSYEKL.

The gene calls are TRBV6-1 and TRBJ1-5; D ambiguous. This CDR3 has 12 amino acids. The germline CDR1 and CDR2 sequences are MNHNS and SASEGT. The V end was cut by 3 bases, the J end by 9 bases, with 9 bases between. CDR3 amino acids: CASSEHPRPQHF. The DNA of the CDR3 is TGTGCCAGCAGTGAGCACCCGAGGCCCCAGCATTTT.

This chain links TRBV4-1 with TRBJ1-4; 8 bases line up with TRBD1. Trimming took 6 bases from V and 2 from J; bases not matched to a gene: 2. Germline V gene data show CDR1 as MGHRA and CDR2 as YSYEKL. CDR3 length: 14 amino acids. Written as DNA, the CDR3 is TGCGCCAGCAGGCGGACAGGGACTAATGAAAAACTGTTTTTT. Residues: CASRRTGTNEKLFF.

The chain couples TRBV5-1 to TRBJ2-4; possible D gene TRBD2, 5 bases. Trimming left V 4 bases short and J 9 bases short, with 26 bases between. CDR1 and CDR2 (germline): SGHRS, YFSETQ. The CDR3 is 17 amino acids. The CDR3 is CASSLRRDPFGEPIQYF. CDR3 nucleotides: TGCGCCAGCAGCCTACGTAGGGATCCTTTTGGGGAGCCCATTCAGTACTTC.

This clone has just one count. The CDR3 here is CASRANTEAFF. The CDR3 region has the DNA TGTGCCAGCAGGGCCAACACTGAAGCTTTCTTT. V gene TRBV27 combines with J gene TRBJ1-1; the D is unclear. Trimming took 6 bases from V and 2 from J, leaving 4 bases between them. Germline values: CDR1 MNHEY, CDR2 SMNVEV (reference sequence). The CDR3 contains 11 residues.

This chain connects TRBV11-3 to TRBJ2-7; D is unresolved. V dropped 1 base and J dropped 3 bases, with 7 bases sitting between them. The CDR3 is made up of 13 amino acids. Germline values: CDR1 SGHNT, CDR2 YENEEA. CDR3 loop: CASSLASDYEQYF. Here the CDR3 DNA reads TGTGCCAGCAGCTTAGCCAGCGACTACGAGCAGTACTTC.

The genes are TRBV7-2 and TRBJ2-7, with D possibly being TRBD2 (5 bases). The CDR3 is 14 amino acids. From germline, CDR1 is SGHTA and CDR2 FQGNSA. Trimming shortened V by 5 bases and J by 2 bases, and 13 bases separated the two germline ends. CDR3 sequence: CASSLRAVTYEQYF. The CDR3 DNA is TGTGCCAGCAGCCTCAGAGCGGTCACCTACGAGCAGTACTTC.

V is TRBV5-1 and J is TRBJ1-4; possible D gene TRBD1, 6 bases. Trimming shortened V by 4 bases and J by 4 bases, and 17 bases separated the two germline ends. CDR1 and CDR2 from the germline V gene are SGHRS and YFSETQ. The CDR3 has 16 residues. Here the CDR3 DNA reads TGCGCCAGCAGCGCCCGAGGGGGAATATATAATGAAAAACTGTTTTTT. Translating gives CASSARGGIYNEKLFF.

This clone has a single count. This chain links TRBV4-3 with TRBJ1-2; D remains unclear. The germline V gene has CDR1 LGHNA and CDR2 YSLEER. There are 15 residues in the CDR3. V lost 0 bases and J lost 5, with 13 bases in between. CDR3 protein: CASSQDRLQPYGYTF. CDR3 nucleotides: TGCGCCAGCAGCCAAGATCGTCTACAGCCGTATGGCTACACCTTC.

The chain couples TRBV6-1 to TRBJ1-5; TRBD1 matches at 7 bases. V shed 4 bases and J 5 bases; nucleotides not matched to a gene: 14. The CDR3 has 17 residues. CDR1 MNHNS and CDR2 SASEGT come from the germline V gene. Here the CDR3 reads CASSARQGNLNDQPQHF. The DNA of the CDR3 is TGTGCCAGCAGTGCCAGACAGGGAAATCTAAACGATCAGCCCCAGCATTTT.

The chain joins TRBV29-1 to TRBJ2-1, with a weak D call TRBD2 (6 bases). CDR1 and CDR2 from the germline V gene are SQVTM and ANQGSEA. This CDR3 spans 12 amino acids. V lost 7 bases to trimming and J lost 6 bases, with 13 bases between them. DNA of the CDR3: TGCAGCGGAGGACTAATGATCAATGAGCAGTTCTTC. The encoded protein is CSGGLMINEQFF.

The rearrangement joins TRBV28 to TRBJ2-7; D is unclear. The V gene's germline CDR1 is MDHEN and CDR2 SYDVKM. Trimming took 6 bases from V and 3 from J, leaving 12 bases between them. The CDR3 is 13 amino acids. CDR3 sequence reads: CASSLVIGYEQYF. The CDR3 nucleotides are TGTGCCAGCAGCCTAGTTATAGGCTACGAGCAGTACTTC.

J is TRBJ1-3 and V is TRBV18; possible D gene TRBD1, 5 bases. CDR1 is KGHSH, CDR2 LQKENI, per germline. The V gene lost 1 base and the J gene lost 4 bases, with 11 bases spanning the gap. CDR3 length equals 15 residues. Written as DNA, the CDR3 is TGTGCCAGCTCACCACTCAGGGTGCACGGAAACACCATATATTTT. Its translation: CASSPLRVHGNTIYF.

The CDR3 DNA follows: TGTGCCAGCAGCCAAGATGGAGAGGGCACAGATACGCAGTATTTT. Its translation: CASSQDGEGTDTQYF. The chain links TRBV4-2 to TRBJ2-3, with D unclear. Germline V gives CDR1 LGHNA, CDR2 YNFKEQ. CDR3 length equals 15 residues. The V end was cut by 0 bases, the J end by 1 base, with 8 bases between.

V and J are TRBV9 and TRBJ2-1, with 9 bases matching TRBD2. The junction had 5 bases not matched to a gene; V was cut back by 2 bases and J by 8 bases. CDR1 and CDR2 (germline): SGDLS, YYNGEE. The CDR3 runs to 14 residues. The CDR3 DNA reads TGTGCCAGCAGCGTCAGCGGGGGGCGGGATGAGCAGTTCTTC. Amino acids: CASSVSGGRDEQFF.

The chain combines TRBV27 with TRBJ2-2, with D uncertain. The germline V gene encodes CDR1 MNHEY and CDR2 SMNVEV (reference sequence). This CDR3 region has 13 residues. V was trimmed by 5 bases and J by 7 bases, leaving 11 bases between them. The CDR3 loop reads CASSPRRVGELFF. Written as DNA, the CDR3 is TGTGCCAGCAGTCCCCGTCGGGTCGGGGAGCTGTTTTTT.

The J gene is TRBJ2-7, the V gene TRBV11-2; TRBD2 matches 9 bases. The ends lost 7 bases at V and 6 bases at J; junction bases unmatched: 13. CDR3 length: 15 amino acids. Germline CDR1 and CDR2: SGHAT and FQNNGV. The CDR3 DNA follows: TGTGCCAGCACCGCTCTAGCGGGAAGGGGTCGCGAGCAGTACTTC. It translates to CASTALAGRGREQYF.

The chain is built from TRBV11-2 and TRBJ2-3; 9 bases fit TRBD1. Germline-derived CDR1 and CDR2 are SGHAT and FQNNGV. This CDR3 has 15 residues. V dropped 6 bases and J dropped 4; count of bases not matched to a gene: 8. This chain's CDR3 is CASSSYRGPPDTQYF. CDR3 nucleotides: TGTGCCAGCAGTTCTTACAGGGGGCCGCCAGATACGCAGTATTTT.

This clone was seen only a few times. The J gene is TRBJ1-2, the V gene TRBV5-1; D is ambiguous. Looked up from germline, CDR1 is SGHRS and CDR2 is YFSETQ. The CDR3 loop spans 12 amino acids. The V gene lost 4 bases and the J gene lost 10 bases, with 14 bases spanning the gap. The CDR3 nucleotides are TGCGCCAGCAGCCCGGAGGGAGAAACCTACACCTTC. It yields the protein CASSPEGETYTF.

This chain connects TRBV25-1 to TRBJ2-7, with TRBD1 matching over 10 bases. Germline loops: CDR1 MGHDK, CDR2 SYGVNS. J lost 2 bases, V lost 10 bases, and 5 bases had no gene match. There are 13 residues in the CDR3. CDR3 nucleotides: TGTGCCACCGGACAGGGGGGACCCTACGAGCAGTACTTC. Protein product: CATGQGGPYEQYF.

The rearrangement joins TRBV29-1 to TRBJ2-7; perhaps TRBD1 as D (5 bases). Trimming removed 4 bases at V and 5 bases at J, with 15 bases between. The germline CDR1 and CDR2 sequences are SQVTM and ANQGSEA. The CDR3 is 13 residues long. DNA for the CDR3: TGCAGCGTTGTAGGGGTTTTGGTCCACGAGCAGTACTTC. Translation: CSVVGVLVHEQYF.

This CDR3 is CASKRTGGQNTQYF. The CDR3 DNA follows: TGTGCCAGCAAAAGAACGGGGGGGCAAAATACGCAGTATTTT. This chain links TRBV6-5 with TRBJ2-3; 8 bases map to TRBD2. This CDR3 region has 14 residues. V shed 7 bases and J 7 bases; nucleotides not matched to a gene: 10. Germline V gene sequence: CDR1 MNHEY, CDR2 SVGAGI.

In DNA, the CDR3 is TGTGCCAGCAGCTTAGATTCCATCTCGGGCAATGAGCAGTTCTTC. Its protein product is CASSLDSISGNEQFF. V usage is TRBV7-6 and J usage is TRBJ2-1; no reliable D call. Germline V gene lookup returns CDR1 SGHVS and CDR2 FNYEAQ. The CDR3 totals 15 residues. Trimming left V 1 base short and J 6 bases short, with 13 bases between. The full variable domain, in which reference TRBV7-6 and TRBJ2-1 provide the parts outside the CDR3, is GAGVSQSPRYKVTKRGQDVALRCDPISGHVSLYWYRQALGQGPEFLTYFNYEAQQDKSGLPNDRFSAERPEGSISTLTIQRTEQRDSAMYRCASSLDSISGNEQFFGPGTRLTVL.

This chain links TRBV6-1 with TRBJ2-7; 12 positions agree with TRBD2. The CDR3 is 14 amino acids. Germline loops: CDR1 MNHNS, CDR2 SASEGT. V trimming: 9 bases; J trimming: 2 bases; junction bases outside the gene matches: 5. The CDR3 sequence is CASHWTSGTYEQYF. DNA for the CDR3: TGTGCCAGTCACTGGACTAGCGGGACCTACGAGCAGTACTTC.

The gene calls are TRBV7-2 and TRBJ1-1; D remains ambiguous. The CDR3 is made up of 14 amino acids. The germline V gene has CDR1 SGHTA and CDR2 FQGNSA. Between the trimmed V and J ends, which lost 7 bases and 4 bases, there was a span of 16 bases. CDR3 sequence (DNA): TGTGCCAGCACCCTGTCCCGGGGAGGCACTGAAGCTTTCTTT. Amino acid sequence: CASTLSRGGTEAFF.